This T cell receptor (beta chain) is drawn from a study of blood T cells in healthy people across ages. The V end lost 4 bases, the J end lost 3 bases, and 7 bases lay between the germline ends. There are 11 residues in the CDR3. Germline assignment: CDR1 SQVTM and CDR2 ANQGSEA. This clonotype was seen many times. Its cognate antigen is unknown. Study-wide findings and caveats: Diversity estimates drawn from one million T cells were deemed underestimates.

It was with a sample-barcoded 5' primer and a J-beta primer mix that a second PCR of roughly 7 to 12 cycles was run. TCRdb ran MiXCR on the 5' RACE reads and lists one entry per CDR3 protein. In the table there are fewer than 950,000 distinct CDR3 sequences, 35% to 40% of which are singletons. Every donor provided 9.5 to 10 milliliters of peripheral blood. The sequence was obtained from a man between 18 and 29 years old in good health. The chain is built from TRBV29-1 and TRBJ2-7; D possibly corresponds to TRBD1 (5 bases). Sequencing was performed on blood. This CDR3 is CSVVQVYEQYF. The CDR3 DNA reads as TGCAGCGTTGTACAGGTCTACGAGCAGTACTTC.